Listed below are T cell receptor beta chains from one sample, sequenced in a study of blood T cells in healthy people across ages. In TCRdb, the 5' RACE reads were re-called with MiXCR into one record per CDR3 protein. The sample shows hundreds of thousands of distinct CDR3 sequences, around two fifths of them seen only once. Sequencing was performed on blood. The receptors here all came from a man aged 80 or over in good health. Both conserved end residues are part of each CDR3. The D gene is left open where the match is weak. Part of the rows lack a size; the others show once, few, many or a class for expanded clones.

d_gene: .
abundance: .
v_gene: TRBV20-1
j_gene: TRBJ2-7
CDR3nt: TGCAGTGCTCCCCGGGGTGGCAGGGGCTCCTACAATGAGCAGTACTTC
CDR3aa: CSAPRGGRGSYNEQYF

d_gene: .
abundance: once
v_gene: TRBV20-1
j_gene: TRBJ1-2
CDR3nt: TGCAGTGCTCTACCGGGGCCCATCTATGGCTACACCTTC
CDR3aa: CSALPGPIYGYTF

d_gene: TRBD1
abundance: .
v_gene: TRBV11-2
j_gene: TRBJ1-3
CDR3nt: TGTGTCAGCAGCTTCGGACAGGGTGGAAACACCATATATTTT
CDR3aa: CVSSFGQGGNTIYF

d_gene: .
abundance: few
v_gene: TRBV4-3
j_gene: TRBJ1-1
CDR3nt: TGCGCCAGCAGCCAAGACGGGGTGGGGGCTGAAGCTTTCTTT
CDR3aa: CASSQDGVGAEAFF

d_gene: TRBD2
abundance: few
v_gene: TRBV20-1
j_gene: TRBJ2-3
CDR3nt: TGCAGTGCGATCCCGGGGGGAGATACAGATACGCAGTATTTT
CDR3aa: CSAIPGGDTDTQYF

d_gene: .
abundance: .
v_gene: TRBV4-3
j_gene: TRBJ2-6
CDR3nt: TGCGCCAGCAGCCAAGATAAAACCCTCTCTGGGGCCAACGTCCTGACTTTC
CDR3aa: CASSQDKTLSGANVLTF

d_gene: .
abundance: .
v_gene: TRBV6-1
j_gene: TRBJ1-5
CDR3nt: TGTGCCAGTAGCCGTACAGGGCGTGGAAGTAGCAATCAGCCCCAGCATTTT
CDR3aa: CASSRTGRGSSNQPQHF

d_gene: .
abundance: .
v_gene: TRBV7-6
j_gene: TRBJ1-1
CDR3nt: TGTGCCAGCAGCTTAATGGGCCAAACAGGGACTGAAGCTTTCTTT
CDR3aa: CASSLMGQTGTEAFF

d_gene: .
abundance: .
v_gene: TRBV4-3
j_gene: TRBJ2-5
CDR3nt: TGCGCCAGCAGCCAAGGTCTGCGCTCTGGGTTTGGGACCCAGTACTTC
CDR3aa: CASSQGLRSGFGTQYF

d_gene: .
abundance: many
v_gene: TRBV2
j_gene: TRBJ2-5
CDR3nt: TGTGCCAGCAGTGAATCGCGGACCCAAGAGACCCAGTACTTC
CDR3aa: CASSESRTQETQYF

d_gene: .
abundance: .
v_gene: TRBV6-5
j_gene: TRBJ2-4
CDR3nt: TGTGCCAGCAGTTACGGAGGGTCCGCCAAAAACATTCAGTACTTC
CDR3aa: CASSYGGSAKNIQYF

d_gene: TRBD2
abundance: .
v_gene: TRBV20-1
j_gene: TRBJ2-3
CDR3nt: TGCAGTGAAAAGGCGGGGGGTGACACAGATACGCAGTATTTT
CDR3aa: CSEKAGGDTDTQYF

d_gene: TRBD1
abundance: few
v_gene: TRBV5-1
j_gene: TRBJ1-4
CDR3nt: TGCGCCAGCAGCCAGGGACAGCTAAATGAAAAACTGTTTTTT
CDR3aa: CASSQGQLNEKLFF

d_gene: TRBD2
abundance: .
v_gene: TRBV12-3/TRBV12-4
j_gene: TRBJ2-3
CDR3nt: TGTGCCAGCAGTTTGTCTAGCGGGACGGATACGCAGTATTTT
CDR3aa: CASSLSSGTDTQYF

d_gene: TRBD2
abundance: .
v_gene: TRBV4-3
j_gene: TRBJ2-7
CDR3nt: TGCGCCAGCAGCCAAGTCGGGGGGACTTACAATGAGCAGTACTTC
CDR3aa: CASSQVGGTYNEQYF

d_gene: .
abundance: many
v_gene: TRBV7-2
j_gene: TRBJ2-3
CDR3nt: TGTGCCAGCAGCTTAGAGATGGGTTTAGATACGCAGTATTTT
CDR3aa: CASSLEMGLDTQYF

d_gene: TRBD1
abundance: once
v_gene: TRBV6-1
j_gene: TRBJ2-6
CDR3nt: TGTGCCAGCAGTGGGGGGACAGGGGGAATCTCTGGGGCCAACGTCCTGACTTTC
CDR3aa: CASSGGTGGISGANVLTF

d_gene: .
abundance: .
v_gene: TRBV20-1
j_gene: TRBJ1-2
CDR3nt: TGTAGTGCTAGAGAATTGCCAGGGAACTTAGGTGACTACACCTTC
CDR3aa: CSARELPGNLGDYTF

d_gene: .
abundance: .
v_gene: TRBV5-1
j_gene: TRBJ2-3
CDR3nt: TGCGCCAGCAGCATAACAGGGACCGCAGATACGCAGTATTTT
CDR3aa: CASSITGTADTQYF

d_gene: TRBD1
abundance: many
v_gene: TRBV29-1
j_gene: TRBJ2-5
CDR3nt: TGCAGCGTCGCCGGACAGGGTCAAGAGACCCAGTACTTC
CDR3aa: CSVAGQGQETQYF

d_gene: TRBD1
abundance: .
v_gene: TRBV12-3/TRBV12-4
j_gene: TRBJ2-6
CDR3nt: TGTGCCATCCTCAGGGGGATGAGCTCTGGGGCCAACGTCCTGACTTTC
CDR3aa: CAILRGMSSGANVLTF

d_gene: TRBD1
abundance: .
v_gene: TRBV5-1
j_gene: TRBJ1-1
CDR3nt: TGCGCCTCGTTTCCCGGGACAGGGGGCCCGGAGGACACTGAAGCTTTCTTT
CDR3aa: CASFPGTGGPEDTEAFF

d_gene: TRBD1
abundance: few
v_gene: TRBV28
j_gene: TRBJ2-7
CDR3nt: TGTGCCAGCAGGAAACCAGGGGGCGACGAGCAGTACTTC
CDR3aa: CASRKPGGDEQYF

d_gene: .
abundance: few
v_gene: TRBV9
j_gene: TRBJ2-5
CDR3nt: TGTGCCAGCAGCGTAGCAGCAGGGCGGGAGACCCAGTACTTC
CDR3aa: CASSVAAGRETQYF

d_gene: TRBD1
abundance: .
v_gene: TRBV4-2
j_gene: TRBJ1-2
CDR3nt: TGTGCCAGCAGCCAAGGCGACAGGGAGGACTATGGCTACACCTTC
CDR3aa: CASSQGDREDYGYTF

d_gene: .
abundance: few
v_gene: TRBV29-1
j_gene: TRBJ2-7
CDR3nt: TGCAGCGTTGAAGTTCCTCTGAGCTCCTACAATGAGCAGTACTTC
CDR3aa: CSVEVPLSSYNEQYF

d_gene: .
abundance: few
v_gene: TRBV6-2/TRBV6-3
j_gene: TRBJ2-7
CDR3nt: TGTGCCAGCAGTTACGCCACCTCCTACAATGAGCAGTACTTC
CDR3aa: CASSYATSYNEQYF

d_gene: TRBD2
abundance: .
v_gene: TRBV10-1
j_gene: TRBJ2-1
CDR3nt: TGCGCCAGCAGTAGCGGGATCTACAATGAGCAGTTCTTC
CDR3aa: CASSSGIYNEQFF

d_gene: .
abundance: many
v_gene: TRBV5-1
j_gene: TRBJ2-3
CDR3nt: TGCGCCAGCAGCCTTGAGGGGGGACTCAGGGCAGATACGCAGTATTTT
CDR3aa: CASSLEGGLRADTQYF

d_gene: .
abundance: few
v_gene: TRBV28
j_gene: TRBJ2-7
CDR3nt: TGTGCCAGCAGTCGATTGGTCGGGGGCTCCTACGAGCAGTACTTC
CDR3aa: CASSRLVGGSYEQYF

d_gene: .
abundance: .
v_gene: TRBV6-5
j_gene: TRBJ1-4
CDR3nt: TGTGCCAGCAGTTACTCCCCGGGAAGGGCTGAAAAACTGTTTTTT
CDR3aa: CASSYSPGRAEKLFF

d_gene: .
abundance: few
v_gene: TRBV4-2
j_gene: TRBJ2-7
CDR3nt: TGTGCCAGCAGCCAAGAGCCCCACTCCTACGAGCAGTACTTC
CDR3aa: CASSQEPHSYEQYF

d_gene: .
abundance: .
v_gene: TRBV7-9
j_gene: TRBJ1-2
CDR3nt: TGTGCCAGCAGCTTAGAATCCGGACAGAACTATGGCTACACCTTC
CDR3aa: CASSLESGQNYGYTF

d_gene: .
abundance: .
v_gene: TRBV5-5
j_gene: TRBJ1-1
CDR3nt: TGTGCCAGCTTCGGACAGCGAAACTCGAACACTGAAGCTTTCTTT
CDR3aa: CASFGQRNSNTEAFF

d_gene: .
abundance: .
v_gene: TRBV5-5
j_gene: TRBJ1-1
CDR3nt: TGTGCCAGCAGCTCCACGTCCCTCGACATTGCGAACACTGAAGCTTTCTTT
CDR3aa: CASSSTSLDIANTEAFF

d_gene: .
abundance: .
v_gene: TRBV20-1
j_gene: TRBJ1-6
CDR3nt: TGCAGTGCTAGTAGGCGGGGGTCCCACACGGGTTCACCCCTCCACTTT
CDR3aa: CSASRRGSHTGSPLHF

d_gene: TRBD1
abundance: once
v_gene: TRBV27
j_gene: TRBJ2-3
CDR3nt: TGTGCCAGCAGTTTAAAACAGGGGGTGGGCACAGATACGCAGTATTTT
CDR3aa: CASSLKQGVGTDTQYF

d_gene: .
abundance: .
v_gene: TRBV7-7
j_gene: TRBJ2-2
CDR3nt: TGTGCCAGCAGCTTAGCGGGGGGAACCGGGGAGCTGTTTTTT
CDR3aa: CASSLAGGTGELFF

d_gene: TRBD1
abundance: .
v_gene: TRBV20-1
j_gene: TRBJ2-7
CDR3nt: TGCAGTACTCGACAGGGGTACGAGCAGTACTTC
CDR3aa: CSTRQGYEQYF

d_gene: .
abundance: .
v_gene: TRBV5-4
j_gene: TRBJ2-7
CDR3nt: TGTGCCAGCAGCCCTGGCCTTGGGACTTCCTACGAGCAGTACTTC
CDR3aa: CASSPGLGTSYEQYF

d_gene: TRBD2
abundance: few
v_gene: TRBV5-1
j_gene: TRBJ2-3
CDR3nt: TGCGCCAGCAGCTTGGGGACTAGCGGGATGTCAGATACGCAGTATTTT
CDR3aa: CASSLGTSGMSDTQYF

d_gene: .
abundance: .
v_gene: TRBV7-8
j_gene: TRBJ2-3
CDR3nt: TGTGCCAGCAGCTTAAGGAGGGTGGGTCGCACAGATACGCAGTATTTT
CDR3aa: CASSLRRVGRTDTQYF

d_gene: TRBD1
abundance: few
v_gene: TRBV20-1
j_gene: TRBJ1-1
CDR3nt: TGCAGTGCCCCGGGACAGGGTTCCGGGGGCACTGAAGCTTTCTTT
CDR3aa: CSAPGQGSGGTEAFF

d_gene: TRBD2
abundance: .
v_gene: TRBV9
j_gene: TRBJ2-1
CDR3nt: TGTGCCAGCAGCGTATATCCCGGGACTAGCGGGAGTAGGTACAATGAGCAGTTCTTC
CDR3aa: CASSVYPGTSGSRYNEQFF

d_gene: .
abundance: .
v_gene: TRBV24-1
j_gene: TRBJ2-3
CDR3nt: TGTGCCACCAGCGCTAGGGACACATACACAGATACGCAGTATTTT
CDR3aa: CATSARDTYTDTQYF

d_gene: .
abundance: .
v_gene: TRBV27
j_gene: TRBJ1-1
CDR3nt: TGTGCCAGCAGTTTAGCTGGCGGGATGCACACTGAAGCTTTCTTT
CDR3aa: CASSLAGGMHTEAFF

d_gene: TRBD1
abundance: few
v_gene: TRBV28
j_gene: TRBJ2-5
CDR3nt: TGTGCCAGCAGCTCGACCGGGACAGGGAAAGAGACCCAGTACTTC
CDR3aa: CASSSTGTGKETQYF

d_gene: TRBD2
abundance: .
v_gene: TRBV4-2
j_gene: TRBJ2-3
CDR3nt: TGTGCCAGCAGCCTTGAGACTAGCGGAGGGGGGGATACGCAGTATTTT
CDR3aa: CASSLETSGGGDTQYF

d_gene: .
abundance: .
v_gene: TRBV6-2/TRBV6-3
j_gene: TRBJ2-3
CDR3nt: TGTGCCAGCAACGCCGGAGGGAACACAGATACGCAGTATTTT
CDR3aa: CASNAGGNTDTQYF

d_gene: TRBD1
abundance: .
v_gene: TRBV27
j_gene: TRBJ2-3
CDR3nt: TGTGCCAGCAGGAACAGGGGGAGCACAGATACGCAGTATTTT
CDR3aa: CASRNRGSTDTQYF